This T cell receptor beta chain was retrieved from a study of T cells in Graves' hyperthyroidism and ophthalmopathy. The study, taken as a whole, reports: Most thyroid clonotypes with frequency above 0.001 were detected in blood. For ophthalmopathy, model prediction preceded onset by a median roughly 6.2 months.

The CDR3 spans 19 residues. The germline V gene encodes CDR1 LGHDT and CDR2 YNNKEL (reference sequence). The V end lost 2 bases, the J end lost 0 bases, and 19 bases lay between the germline ends. This clonotype was seen more than once but under ten times. Its antigen is unidentified. Researchers amplified the TCR beta CDR3 regions from RNA transcripts. The TCR CDR3 was amplified in a first-round RT-PCR using the HTBI primer set. TCRdb reprocessed the multiplex PCR reads with MiXCR, giving one entry per CDR3 protein. The table shows under 350,000 distinct CDR3 sequences, with 15% to 20% occurring only once. When ophthalmopathy did not progress within 18 months, Graves' hyperthyroidism was considered stable. For the diagnoses, clinical symptoms, serum thyroxine and TRAb, thyroid ultrasound and orbital computed tomography were used.

The chain recombines TRBV3-1 with TRBJ2-2; D gene unclear. The sequenced sample consisted of blood. The receptor was isolated from a woman in her forties or fifties with Graves' hyperthyroidism. CDR3 protein: CASSQNNPALFSNTGELFF. The CDR3 DNA follows: TGTGCCAGCAGCCAAAACAACCCCGCCCTTTTCTCGAACACCGGGGAGCTGTTTTTT.